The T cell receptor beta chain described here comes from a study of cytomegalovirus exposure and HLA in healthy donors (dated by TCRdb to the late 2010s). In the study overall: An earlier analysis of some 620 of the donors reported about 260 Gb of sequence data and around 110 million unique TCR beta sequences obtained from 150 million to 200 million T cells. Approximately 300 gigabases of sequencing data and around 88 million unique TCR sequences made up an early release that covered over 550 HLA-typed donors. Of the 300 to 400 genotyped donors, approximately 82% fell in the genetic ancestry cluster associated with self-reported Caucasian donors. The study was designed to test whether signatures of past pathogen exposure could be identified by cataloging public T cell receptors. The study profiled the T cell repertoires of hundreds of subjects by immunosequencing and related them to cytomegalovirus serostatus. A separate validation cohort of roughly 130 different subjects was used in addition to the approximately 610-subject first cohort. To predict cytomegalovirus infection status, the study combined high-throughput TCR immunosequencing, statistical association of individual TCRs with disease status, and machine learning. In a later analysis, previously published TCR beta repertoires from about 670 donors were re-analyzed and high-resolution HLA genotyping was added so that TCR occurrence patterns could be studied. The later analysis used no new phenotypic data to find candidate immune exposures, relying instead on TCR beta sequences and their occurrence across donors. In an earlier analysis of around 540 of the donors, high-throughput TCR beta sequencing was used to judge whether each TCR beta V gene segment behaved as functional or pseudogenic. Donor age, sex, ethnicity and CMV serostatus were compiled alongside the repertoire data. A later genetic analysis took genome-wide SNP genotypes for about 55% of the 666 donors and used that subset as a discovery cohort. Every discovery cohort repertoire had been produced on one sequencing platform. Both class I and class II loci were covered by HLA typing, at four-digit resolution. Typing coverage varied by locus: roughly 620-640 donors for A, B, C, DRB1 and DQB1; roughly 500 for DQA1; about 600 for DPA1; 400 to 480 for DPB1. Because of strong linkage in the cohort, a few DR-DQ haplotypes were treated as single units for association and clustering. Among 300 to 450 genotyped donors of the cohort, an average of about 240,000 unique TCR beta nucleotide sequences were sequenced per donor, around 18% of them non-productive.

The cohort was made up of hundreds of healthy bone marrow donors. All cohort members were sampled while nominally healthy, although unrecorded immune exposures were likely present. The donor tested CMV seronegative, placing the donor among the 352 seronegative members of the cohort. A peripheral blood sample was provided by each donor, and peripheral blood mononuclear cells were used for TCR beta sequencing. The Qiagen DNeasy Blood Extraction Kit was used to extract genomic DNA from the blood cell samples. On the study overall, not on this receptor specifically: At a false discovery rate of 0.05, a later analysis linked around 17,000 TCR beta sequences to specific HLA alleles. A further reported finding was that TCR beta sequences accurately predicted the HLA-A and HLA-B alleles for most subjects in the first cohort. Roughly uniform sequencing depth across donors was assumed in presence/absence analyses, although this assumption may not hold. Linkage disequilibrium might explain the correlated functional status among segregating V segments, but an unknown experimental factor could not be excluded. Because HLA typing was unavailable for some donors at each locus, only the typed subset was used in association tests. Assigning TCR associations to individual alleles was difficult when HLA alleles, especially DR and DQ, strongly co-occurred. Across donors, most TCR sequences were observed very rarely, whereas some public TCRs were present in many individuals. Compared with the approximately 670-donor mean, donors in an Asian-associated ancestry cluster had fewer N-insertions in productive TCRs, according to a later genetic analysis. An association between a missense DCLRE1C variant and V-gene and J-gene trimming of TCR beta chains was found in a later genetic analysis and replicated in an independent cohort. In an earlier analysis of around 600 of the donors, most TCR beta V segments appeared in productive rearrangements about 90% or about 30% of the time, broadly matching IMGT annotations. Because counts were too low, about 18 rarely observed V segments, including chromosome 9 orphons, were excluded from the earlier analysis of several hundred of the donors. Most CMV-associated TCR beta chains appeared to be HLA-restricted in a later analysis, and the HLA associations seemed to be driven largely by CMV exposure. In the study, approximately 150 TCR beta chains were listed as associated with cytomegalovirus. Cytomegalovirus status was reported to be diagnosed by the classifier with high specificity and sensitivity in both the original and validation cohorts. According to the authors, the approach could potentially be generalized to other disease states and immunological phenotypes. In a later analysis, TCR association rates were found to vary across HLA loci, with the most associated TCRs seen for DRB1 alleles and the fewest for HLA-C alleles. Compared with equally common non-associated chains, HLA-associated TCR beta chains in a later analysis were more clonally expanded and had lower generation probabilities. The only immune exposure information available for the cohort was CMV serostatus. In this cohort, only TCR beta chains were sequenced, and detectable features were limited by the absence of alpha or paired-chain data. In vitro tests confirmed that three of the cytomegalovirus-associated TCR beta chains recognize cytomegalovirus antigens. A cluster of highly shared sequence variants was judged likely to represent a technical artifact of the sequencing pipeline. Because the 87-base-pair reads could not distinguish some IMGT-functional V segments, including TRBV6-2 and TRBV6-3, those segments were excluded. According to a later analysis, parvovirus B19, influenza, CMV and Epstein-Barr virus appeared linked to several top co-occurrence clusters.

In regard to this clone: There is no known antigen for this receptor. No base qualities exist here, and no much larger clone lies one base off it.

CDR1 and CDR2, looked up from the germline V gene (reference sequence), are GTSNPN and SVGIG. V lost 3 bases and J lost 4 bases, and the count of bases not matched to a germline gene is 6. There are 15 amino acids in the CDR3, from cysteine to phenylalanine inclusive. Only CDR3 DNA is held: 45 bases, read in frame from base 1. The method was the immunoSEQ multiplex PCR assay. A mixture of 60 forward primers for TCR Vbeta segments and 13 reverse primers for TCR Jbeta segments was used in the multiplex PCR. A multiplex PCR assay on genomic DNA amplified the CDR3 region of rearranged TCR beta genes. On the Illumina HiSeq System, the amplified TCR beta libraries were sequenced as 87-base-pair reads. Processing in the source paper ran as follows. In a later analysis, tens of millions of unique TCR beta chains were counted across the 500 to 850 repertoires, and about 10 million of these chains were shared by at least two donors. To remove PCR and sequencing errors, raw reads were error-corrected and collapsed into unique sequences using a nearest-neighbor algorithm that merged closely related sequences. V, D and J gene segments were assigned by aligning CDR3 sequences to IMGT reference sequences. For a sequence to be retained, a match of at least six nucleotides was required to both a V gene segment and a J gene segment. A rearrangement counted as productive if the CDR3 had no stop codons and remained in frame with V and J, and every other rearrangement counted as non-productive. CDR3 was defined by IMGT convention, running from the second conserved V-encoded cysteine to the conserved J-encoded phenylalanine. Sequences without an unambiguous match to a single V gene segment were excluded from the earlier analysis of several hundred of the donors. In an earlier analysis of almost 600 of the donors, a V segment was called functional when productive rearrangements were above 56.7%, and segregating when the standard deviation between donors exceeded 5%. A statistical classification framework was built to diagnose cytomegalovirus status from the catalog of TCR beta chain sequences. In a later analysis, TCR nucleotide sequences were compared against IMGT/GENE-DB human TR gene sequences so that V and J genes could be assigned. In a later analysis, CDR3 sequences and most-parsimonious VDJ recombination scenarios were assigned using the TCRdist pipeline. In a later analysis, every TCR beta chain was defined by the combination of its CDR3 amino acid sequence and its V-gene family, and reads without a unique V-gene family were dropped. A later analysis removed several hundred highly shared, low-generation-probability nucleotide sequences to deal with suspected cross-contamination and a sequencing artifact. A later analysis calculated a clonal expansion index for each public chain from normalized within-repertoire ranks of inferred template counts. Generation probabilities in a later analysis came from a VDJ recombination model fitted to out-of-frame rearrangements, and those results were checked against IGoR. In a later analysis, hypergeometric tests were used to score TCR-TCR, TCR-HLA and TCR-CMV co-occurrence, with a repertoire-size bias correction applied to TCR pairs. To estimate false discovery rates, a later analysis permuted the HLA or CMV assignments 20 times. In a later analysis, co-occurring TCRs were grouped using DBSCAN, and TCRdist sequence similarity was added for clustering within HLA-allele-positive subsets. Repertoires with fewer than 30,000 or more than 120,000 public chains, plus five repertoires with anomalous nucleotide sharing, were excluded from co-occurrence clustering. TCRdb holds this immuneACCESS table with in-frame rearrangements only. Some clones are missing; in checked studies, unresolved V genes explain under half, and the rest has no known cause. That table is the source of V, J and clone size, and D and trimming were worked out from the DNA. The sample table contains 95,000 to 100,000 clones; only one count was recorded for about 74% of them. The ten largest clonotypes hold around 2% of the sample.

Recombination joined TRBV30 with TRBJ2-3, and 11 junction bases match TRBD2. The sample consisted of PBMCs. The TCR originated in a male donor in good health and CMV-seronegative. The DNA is TGTGCCTGGAGCCCGGGACTAGCGGATGCAGATACGCAGTATTTT. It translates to CAWSPGLADADTQYF.